A selection of T cell receptor beta chains follows, all from one sample in a study of cytomegalovirus exposure and HLA in healthy donors. The protocol was immunoSEQ multiplex PCR, while the TCRdb copy is restricted to in-frame clones and leaves out a portion. The data hold approximately 150,000 clones, with roughly 76% observed a single time. Material: PBMCs. Receptors were obtained from a woman between 50 and 59 years old in good health and CMV-seronegative. CDR3s include the opening cysteine and the closing phenylalanine or tryptophan. D genes are given only for firm matches. Only part of the rows carry a size: once, few, many, or a class if the clone is expanded.

V	D	size	J	CDR3	DNA
TRBV7-2	.	few	TRBJ2-5	CASSLRAGPQETQYF	TGTGCCAGCAGCTTACGCGCGGGCCCGCAAGAGACCCAGTACTTC
TRBV10-1	TRBD1	.	TRBJ2-1	CASSYRDRGNEQFF	TGCGCCAGCAGTTATCGGGACAGGGGCAATGAGCAGTTCTTC
TRBV28	TRBD1	.	TRBJ2-1	CASSRQTGGSAEQFF	TGTGCCAGCAGTCGCCAAACAGGGGGCAGCGCTGAGCAGTTCTTC
TRBV2	TRBD2	.	TRBJ2-3	CASNPSSGSADTQYF	TGTGCCAGCAATCCCTCTAGCGGGAGTGCAGATACGCAGTATTTT
TRBV5-4	.	few	TRBJ2-6	CASSQDLSSGANVLTF	TGCGCCAGCAGCCAAGATCTGAGCTCTGGGGCCAACGTCCTGACTTTC
TRBV9	TRBD1	.	TRBJ1-3	CASSVWDRDHTIYF	TGTGCCAGCAGCGTTTGGGACAGGGACCACACCATATATTTT
TRBV7-3	.	.	TRBJ1-1	CASSLNAGNTEAFF	TGTGCCAGCAGCTTAAATGCAGGGAACACTGAAGCTTTCTTT
TRBV29-1	.	.	TRBJ2-7	CSVGVGVLQGEQYF	TGCAGCGTTGGCGTGGGGGTGCTCCAGGGGGAGCAGTACTTC
TRBV9	.	.	TRBJ1-2	CASSVRGNYGYTF	TGTGCCAGCAGCGTAAGGGGTAACTATGGCTACACCTTC
TRBV18	.	.	TRBJ2-3	CASSINSGHRADTQYF	TGTGCCAGCTCAATAAACAGCGGGCATAGGGCAGATACGCAGTATTTT
TRBV6-4	.	.	TRBJ1-5	CASSDESNQPQHF	TGTGCCAGCAGTGACGAGAGCAATCAGCCCCAGCATTTT
TRBV6-1	TRBD1	.	TRBJ2-6	CASSDDRAGANVLTF	TGTGCCAGCAGCGATGACAGGGCTGGGGCCAACGTCCTGACTTTC
TRBV7-3	.	.	TRBJ2-2	CASSSVMTGELFF	TGTGCCAGCAGCTCAGTTATGACCGGGGAGCTGTTTTTT
TRBV7-2	TRBD1	.	TRBJ1-4	CASSLRDRSEKLFF	TGTGCCAGCAGCCTCCGGGACAGAAGTGAAAAACTGTTTTTT
TRBV5-4	.	.	TRBJ2-7	CASSLAGNEQYF	TGTGCCAGCAGCTTGGCGGGGAACGAGCAGTACTTC
TRBV7-9	.	.	TRBJ2-1	CASSQSNKQFF	TGTGCCAGCAGCCAATCTAATAAGCAGTTCTTC
TRBV5-1	.	.	TRBJ2-5	CASSQGPTPMETQYF	TGCGCCAGCAGCCAGGGGCCGACCCCCATGGAGACCCAGTACTTC
TRBV5-1	.	once	TRBJ2-1	CASSWVGQPVNEQFF	TGCGCCAGCAGCTGGGTCGGACAGCCCGTCAATGAGCAGTTCTTC
TRBV30	TRBD1	.	TRBJ1-2	CAWSVGTGPGGYTF	TGTGCCTGGAGTGTCGGGACAGGGCCGGGAGGCTACACCTTC
TRBV6-5	TRBD1	.	TRBJ1-5	CASSSDRGQPQHF	TGTGCCAGCAGCTCGGACAGGGGTCAGCCCCAGCATTTT
TRBV19	TRBD2	.	TRBJ2-1	CASSQSGGPHNEQFF	TGTGCCAGTAGTCAGAGCGGGGGCCCCCACAATGAGCAGTTCTTC
TRBV7-2	.	.	TRBJ1-1	CASSLGGWDTEAFF	TGTGCCAGCAGCTTAGGAGGGTGGGACACTGAAGCTTTCTTT